Following are 24 T cell receptor beta chains from one sample sequenced in a study of blood T cell repertoires in COVID-19. Clones were sequenced by immunoSEQ multiplex PCR, and TCRdb holds only the in-frame ones, with some missing. The data contain a few hundred thousand clones, 75% to 90% of them singletons. Sequencing input: PBMCs or T cells enriched from blood (not recorded which). Receptors originate from a woman in her 30s who had been exposed to COVID-19.

V gene TRBV9 combines with J gene TRBJ2-1; 11 bases fit TRBD2. The CDR3 is made up of 15 amino acids. From germline, CDR1 is SGDLS and CDR2 YYNGEE. Germline trimming cut 4 bases from V and 5 bases from J; bases unmatched to any gene: 5. The CDR3 sequence: CASSLSGGGHNEQFF. As DNA, the CDR3 is TGTGCCAGCAGCCTTAGCGGGGGGGGGCACAATGAGCAGTTCTTC.

The chain couples TRBV10-1 to TRBJ2-3; D is possibly TRBD2 (5 bases). The germline gives CDR1 WNHNN, CDR2 SYGVQD (reference sequence). V lost 11 bases and J lost 7, with 19 bases in between. The CDR3 runs 13 residues. Written as DNA, the CDR3 is TGCGCCCTGGCGGGTCCCTCACCCTATACGCAGTATTTT. It encodes CALAGPSPYTQYF.

The table lists this clone with a few counts. The gene calls are TRBV9 and TRBJ1-1; weak D call: TRBD1 (6 bases). CDR1 is SGDLS and CDR2 is YYNGEE in the germline V gene. CDR3 length: 16 amino acids. V lost 0 bases, J lost 1 base, and 13 bases lay in between. The CDR3: CASSVGPDRPNTEAFF. Here the CDR3 DNA reads TGTGCCAGCAGCGTAGGACCGGACAGACCGAACACTGAAGCTTTCTTT. The whole variable domain, filled in from reference TRBV9 and TRBJ1-1, reads DSGVTQTPKHLITATGQRVTLRCSPRSGDLSVYWYQQSLDQGLQFLIQYYNGEERAKGNILERFSAQQFPDLHSELNLSSLELGDSALYFCASSVGPDRPNTEAFFGQGTRLTVV.

This chain joins TRBV6-5 and TRBJ1-4, with 7 bases fitting TRBD1. CDR3 length: 13 residues. Germline V gene sequence: CDR1 MNHEY, CDR2 SVGAGI. V shed 6 bases and J 7 bases; nucleotides not matched to a gene: 5. The CDR3 protein is CASSYGTAEKLFF. The CDR3 coding sequence is TGTGCCAGCAGCTACGGGACAGCTGAAAAACTGTTTTTT.

The J gene is TRBJ2-3, the V gene TRBV7-2; D is unclear. The CDR3 extends over 15 amino acids. The germline V gene encodes CDR1 SGHTA and CDR2 FQGNSA. Trimming took 2 bases from V and 1 from J, leaving 10 bases between them. The CDR3 is CASSLMPVGTDTQYF. The CDR3 bases are TGTGCCAGCAGCTTAATGCCGGTGGGCACAGATACGCAGTATTTT.

DNA of the CDR3: TGTGCCAGTAGTATCGGACAGGAGGGGGGAGATACGCAGTATTTT. It specifies CASSIGQEGGDTQYF. The V call is TRBV19, the J call TRBJ2-3, with D perhaps matching TRBD1 (7 bases). With 3 bases removed from V and 5 bases from J, the gap between germline ends came to 15 bases. Germline-derived CDR1 and CDR2 are LNHDA and SQIVND (reference sequence). The CDR3 loop spans 15 amino acids.

The chain combines TRBV5-1 with TRBJ2-1; TRBD1 matches 10 bases. J was trimmed by 7 bases and V by 5 bases; bases with no gene match: 3. In germline, CDR1 is SGHRS, CDR2 YFSETQ. This CDR3 contains 13 residues. DNA for the CDR3: TGCGCCAGCAGGCGACAGGGGGCTAATGAGCAGTTCTTC. Its translation is CASRRQGANEQFF.

The chain has TRBV7-8 and TRBJ2-1; D unclear. This CDR3 comprises 15 residues. Germline V lookup: CDR1 SGHVS, CDR2 FQNEAQ. V was cut by 2 bases and J by 2 bases, with 10 bases left in between. This CDR3 is CASSLRGLAYNEQFF. CDR3 bases: TGTGCCAGCAGCTTACGAGGTCTCGCCTACAATGAGCAGTTCTTC.

The chain combines TRBV5-1 with TRBJ1-1; 7 positions agree with TRBD1. The CDR3 totals 15 residues. Per germline, CDR1 SGHRS and CDR2 YFSETQ. After removal of 0 bases from V and 2 bases from J, the junction contained 4 bases not matched to a gene. In DNA, the CDR3 is TGCGCCAGCAGCTTGGCCAGGGGGAGTAACACTGAAGCTTTCTTT. Protein product: CASSLARGSNTEAFF.

The chain has TRBV2 and TRBJ1-2; 8 nucleotides agree with TRBD1. V was pared by 9 bases and J by 0 bases, with 6 bases of the junction left unmatched. Germline loops: CDR1 SNHLY, CDR2 FYNNEI. This CDR3 contains 14 residues. In nucleotides, the CDR3 is TGTGCCAGGGGACAGGCGATGTCTAACTATGGCTACACCTTC. The encoded protein is CARGQAMSNYGYTF. The full variable domain, its missing parts supplied by reference TRBV2 and TRBJ1-2, is EPEVTQTPSHQVTQMGQEVILRCVPISNHLYFYWYRQILGQKVEFLVSFYNNEISEKSEIFDDQFSVERPDGSNFTLKIRSTKLEDSAMYFCARGQAMSNYGYTFGSGTRLTVV.

This chain uses TRBV3-1 (or the pseudogene TRBV3-2) with TRBJ1-5, with no clear D. The germline CDR1 and CDR2 sequences are LGHDT and YNNKEL (reference sequence). The CDR3 length is 13 residues. V was shortened by 3 bases and J by 0 bases, with 3 bases between the two germline ends. CDR3 residues: CASSQYSNQPQHF. The CDR3 DNA sequence: TGTGCCAGCAGCCAGTATAGCAATCAGCCCCAGCATTTT.

CDR3 bases: TGTGCCATCAGTGAGTCGTTGGGCCACACTGAAGCTTTCTTT. Encoded protein: CAISESLGHTEAFF. This chain links TRBV10-3 with TRBJ1-1; no clear D gene. The V end lost 0 bases, the J end lost 3 bases, and 8 bases lay between the germline ends. This CDR3 spans 14 amino acids. Germline CDR1 and CDR2: ENHRY and SYGVKD.

This chain joins TRBV5-3 and TRBJ1-6; TRBD1 aligns across 12 bases. TRBV5-3 falls under the ORF class, with uncertain function. This CDR3 has 17 residues. V was pared by 5 bases and J by 6 bases, with 9 bases of the junction left unmatched. This chain's CDR3 is CARREEGQGACNSPLHF. As DNA, the CDR3 is TGTGCCAGAAGGGAGGAGGGACAGGGGGCTTGTAATTCACCCCTCCACTTT.

The rearrangement uses TRBV6-5 and TRBJ2-2; D possibly corresponds to TRBD1 (6 bases). CDR1 is MNHEY and CDR2 is SVGAGI in the germline V gene. This CDR3 is 15 amino acids long. Trimming cost V 6 bases and J 1 base, with 12 bases left between them. This chain's CDR3 is CASSQGLLNTGELFF. CDR3 in DNA: TGTGCCAGCAGCCAGGGGTTACTGAACACCGGGGAGCTGTTTTTT.

The chain uses TRBV2 and TRBJ1-5, with TRBD1 identical over 10 bases. CDR3 length: 15 amino acids. V gave up 5 bases and J gave up 2 bases; unmatched junction bases: 3. In germline, CDR1 is SNHLY, CDR2 FYNNEI. The DNA for the CDR3 is TGTGCCAGCAGTTCCGGGACAGGGGGCAATCAGCCCCAGCATTTT. This gives the protein CASSSGTGGNQPQHF.

V is TRBV7-9 and J is TRBJ1-1; the D is unclear. Trimming removed 2 bases at V and 1 base at J, with 11 bases between. From germline, CDR1 is SEHNR and CDR2 FQNEAQ (reference sequence). CDR3 length: 15 amino acids. The CDR3 DNA is TGTGCCAGCAGCTTATCCCAGGTCCCGAACACTGAAGCTTTCTTT. Translated, it gives CASSLSQVPNTEAFF.

This clone showed up just a few times. The chain joins TRBV19 to TRBJ1-1; the match to TRBD1 covers 8 bases. Looked up from germline, CDR1 is LNHDA and CDR2 is SQIVND (reference sequence). This CDR3 is built from 13 residues. Germline trimming cut 3 bases from V and 6 bases from J; bases unmatched to any gene: 3. CDR3 nucleotides: TGTGCCAGTAGTATCCGGGACAGGCCTGAAGCTTTCTTT. This gives the protein CASSIRDRPEAFF.

This rearrangement joins TRBV3-1 (or the pseudogene TRBV3-2) to TRBJ1-3; D remains unclear. The V and J ends lost 2 bases and 1 base respectively, with 9 bases between them. CDR1 is LGHDT, CDR2 YNNKEL, per germline (reference sequence). The CDR3 consists of 15 residues. As DNA, the CDR3 is TGTGCCAGCAGCCAAAGGTCTAGATCTGGAAACACCATATATTTT. It codes for CASSQRSRSGNTIYF.

This chain connects TRBV10-3 to TRBJ1-1, with D possibly TRBD1 on 5 matching bases. Germline CDR1 ENHRY, CDR2 SYGVKD. V lost 4 bases and J lost 1, with 10 bases in between. There are 14 residues in the CDR3. DNA for the CDR3: TGTGCCATCAGTGGGGGCCAGGGGAACACTGAAGCTTTCTTT. Its translation is CAISGGQGNTEAFF.

The rearrangement uses TRBV7-2 and TRBJ1-5; 11 bases agree with TRBD1. J gave up 6 bases and V 2 bases, and 6 bases lay outside the gene matches. Germline V gene sequence: CDR1 SGHTA, CDR2 FQGNSA. This CDR3 has 16 residues. The CDR3 nucleotides are TGTGCCAGCAGCTTAAGGTCGGGACAGGGGGGTCAGCCCCAGCATTTT. Translation gives CASSLRSGQGGQPQHF.

This rearrangement joins TRBV27 to TRBJ2-3; TRBD2 agrees at 7 bases. Germline trimming cut 5 bases from V and 5 bases from J; bases unmatched to any gene: 10. CDR3 length equals 15 residues. The V gene's germline CDR1 is MNHEY and CDR2 SMNVEV (reference sequence). The CDR3 is CASSLLARGQDTQYF. CDR3 in DNA: TGTGCCAGCAGTCTACTAGCGAGAGGGCAAGATACGCAGTATTTT.

The genes are TRBV6-1 and TRBJ2-7; 7 nucleotides align to TRBD1. Losses at the gene ends were 6 bases for V and 3 bases for J; bases not matched to a gene: 8. Germline assignment: CDR1 MNHNS and CDR2 SASEGT. The CDR3 contains 14 residues. The CDR3 protein is CASRRAQGFYEQYF. Written as DNA, the CDR3 is TGTGCCAGCAGGAGGGCACAGGGGTTCTACGAGCAGTACTTC.

The rearrangement joins TRBV11-2 to TRBJ2-1; TRBD2 matches 15 bases. V shed 1 base and J 6 bases; nucleotides not matched to a gene: 1. The CDR3 has 16 residues. CDR1 and CDR2 from the germline V gene are SGHAT and FQNNGV. CDR3 bases: TGTGCCAGCAGCTTAGCGGGACTAGCGGGGGGCAATGAGCAGTTCTTC. It encodes CASSLAGLAGGNEQFF. The full variable domain, rest sourced from reference TRBV11-2 and TRBJ2-1, is EAGVAQSPRYKIIEKRQSVAFWCNPISGHATLYWYQQILGQGPKLLIQFQNNGVVDDSQLPKDRFSAERLKGVDSTLKIQPAKLEDSAVYLCASSLAGLAGGNEQFFGPGTRLTVL.

J is TRBJ1-4 and V is TRBV18; tentative D call: TRBD1 (6 bases). Per the germline V gene, CDR1 is KGHSH and CDR2 is LQKENI. The CDR3 has 14 residues. The V end was cut by 1 base, the J end by 6 bases, with 9 bases between. For the CDR3, the DNA is TGTGCCAGCTCACCACGGGCAGGGGATGAAAAACTGTTTTTT. As protein: CASSPRAGDEKLFF.